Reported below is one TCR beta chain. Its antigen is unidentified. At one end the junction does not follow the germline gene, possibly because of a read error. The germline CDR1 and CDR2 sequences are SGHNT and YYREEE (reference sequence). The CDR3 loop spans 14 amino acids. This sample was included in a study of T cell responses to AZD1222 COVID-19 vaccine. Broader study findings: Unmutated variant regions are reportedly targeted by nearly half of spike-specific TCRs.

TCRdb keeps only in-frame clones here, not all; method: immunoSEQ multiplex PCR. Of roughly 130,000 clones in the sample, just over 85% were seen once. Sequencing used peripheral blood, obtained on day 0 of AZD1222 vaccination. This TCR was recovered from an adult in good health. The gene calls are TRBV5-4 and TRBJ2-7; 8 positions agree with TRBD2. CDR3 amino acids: CASSVAGISHEQYF. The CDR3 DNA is TGTGCCAGCAGCGTAGCGGGAATCTCCCACGAGCAGTACTTC.